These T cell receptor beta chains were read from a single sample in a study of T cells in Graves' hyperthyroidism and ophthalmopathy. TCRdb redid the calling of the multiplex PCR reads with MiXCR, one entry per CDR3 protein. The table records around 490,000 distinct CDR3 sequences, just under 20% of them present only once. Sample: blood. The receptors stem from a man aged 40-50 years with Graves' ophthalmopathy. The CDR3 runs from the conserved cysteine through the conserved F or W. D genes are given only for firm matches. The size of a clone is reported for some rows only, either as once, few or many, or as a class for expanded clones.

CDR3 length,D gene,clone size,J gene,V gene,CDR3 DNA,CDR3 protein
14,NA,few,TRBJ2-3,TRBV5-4,TGTGCCAGCAGCTTGGAAGGGGCCGCAGATACGCAGTATTTT,CASSLEGAADTQYF
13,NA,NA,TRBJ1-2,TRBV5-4,TGTGCCAGCAGCTCTACGGGGATCTATGGCTACACCTTC,CASSSTGIYGYTF
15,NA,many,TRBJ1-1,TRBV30,TGTGCCTGGAGTCCTCCACGGTGGAGCAACACTGAAGCTTTCTTT,CAWSPPRWSNTEAFF
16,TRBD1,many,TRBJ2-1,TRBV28,TGTGCCAGCAGTACGACTGGACAGGGGGTTCGCAATGAGCAGTTCTTC,CASSTTGQGVRNEQFF
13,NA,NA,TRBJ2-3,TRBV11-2,TGTGCCAGCAGCTTAGTCAGGGGACATACGCAGTATTTT,CASSLVRGHTQYF
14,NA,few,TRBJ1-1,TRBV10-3,TGTGCCATCAGTGGGGCAGTGGGGAACACTGAAGCTTTCTTT,CAISGAVGNTEAFF
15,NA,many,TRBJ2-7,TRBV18,TGTGCCAGCTCACCATCTAGCGCGAGCTCCTACGAGCAGTACTTC,CASSPSSASSYEQYF
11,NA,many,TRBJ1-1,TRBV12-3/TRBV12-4,TGTGCCAGCACCCGATCTGGTGAAGCTTTCTTT,CASTRSGEAFF
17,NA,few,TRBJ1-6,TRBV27,TGTGCCAGCAGTACCTGGGACTCCCCCAATTATAATTCACCCCTCCACTTT,CASSTWDSPNYNSPLHF
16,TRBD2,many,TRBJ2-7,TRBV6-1,TGTGCCAGCAGTGAATTAGTGGCTAGCGGGCTCTACGAGCAGTACTTC,CASSELVASGLYEQYF
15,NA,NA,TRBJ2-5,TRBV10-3,TGTGCCATCTCGGCTGCTAGCGCCTTCCGGGAGACCCAGTACTTC,CAISAASAFRETQYF
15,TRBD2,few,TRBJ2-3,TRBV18,TGTGCCAGCTCACCACGGGCTAGCGGGTCAGATACGCAGTATTTT,CASSPRASGSDTQYF
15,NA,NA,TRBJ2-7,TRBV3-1,TGTGCCAGCACCCCTAGGGGCGGAGCGTCCTACGAGCAGTACTTC,CASTPRGGASYEQYF
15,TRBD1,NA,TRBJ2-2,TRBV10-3,TGTGCCATCAGTGAGTCAGGGGGCAGCGCCGGGGAGCTGTTTTTT,CAISESGGSAGELFF
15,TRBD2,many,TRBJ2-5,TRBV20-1,TGCAGTGCCCCACCCCCGGGACTAGTGAAAGAGACCCAGTACTTC,CSAPPPGLVKETQYF
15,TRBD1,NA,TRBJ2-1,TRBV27,TGTGCCAGCAGTTCCTTTCTACAGGGGGCGAATGAGCAGTTCTTC,CASSSFLQGANEQFF
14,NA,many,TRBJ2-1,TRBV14,TGTGCCAGCGCTGGGAGGGACAGCAACAATGAGCAGTTCTTC,CASAGRDSNNEQFF
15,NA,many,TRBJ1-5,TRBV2,TGTGCCAGCAGTGACCAAGGACAGTACAATCAGCCCCAGCATTTT,CASSDQGQYNQPQHF
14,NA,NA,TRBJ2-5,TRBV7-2,TGTGCCAGCAGCTTAGAGGTCAACCATGAGACCCAGTACTTC,CASSLEVNHETQYF
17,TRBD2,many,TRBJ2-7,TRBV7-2,TGTGCCAGCAGCTTAGCTAGCGGGAGGGCCTTGCGGTACGAGCAGTACTTC,CASSLASGRALRYEQYF
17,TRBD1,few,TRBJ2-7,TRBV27,TGTGCCAGCAGTTCCCGCCCGCCCGGGACAGGGGGGTACGAGCAGTACTTC,CASSSRPPGTGGYEQYF
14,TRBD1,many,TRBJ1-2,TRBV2,TGTGCCAGCAGTGAGTCGGACAGGGGGGCTGGCTACACCTTC,CASSESDRGAGYTF
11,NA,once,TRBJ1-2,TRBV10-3,TGTGCCATCAGGCTCCTCCATGGCTACACCTTC,CAIRLLHGYTF